Presented here are 17 T cell receptor beta chains from one specimen sequenced in a study of shared clonotypes between healthy human individuals. Only in-frame clones appear in the TCRdb table, and some are missing; sequencing was by immunoSEQ multiplex PCR. The data hold about 870,000 clones, with approximately 92% observed a single time. Terminally differentiated effector memory CD45RA+ cells were left out of the naive CD8 fraction, which was CD45RO-negative and positively selected for CCR7. The sequenced sample was naive CD8+ T cells sorted from blood. The receptors were sampled from a young man in good health.

The V and J genes are TRBV6-1 and TRBJ2-1; TRBD2 matches 7 bases. Germline trimming cut 7 bases from V and 2 bases from J; bases unmatched to any gene: 2. Per germline, CDR1 MNHNS and CDR2 SASEGT. CDR3 length equals 13 residues. DNA of the CDR3: TGTGCCAGCAATGGGGGGGCCTACAATGAGCAGTTCTTC. Its protein is CASNGGAYNEQFF.

The rearrangement joins TRBV4-1 to TRBJ2-7; TRBD2 aligns across 10 bases. V shed 4 bases and J 7 bases; nucleotides not matched to a gene: 10. This CDR3 has 15 amino acids. The germline CDR1 and CDR2 sequences are MGHRA and YSYEKL. Here the CDR3 reads CASSLMLAGVGEQYF. The CDR3 DNA is TGCGCCAGCAGCCTGATGCTAGCGGGGGTGGGGGAGCAGTACTTC.

This clone was counted only a few times. The chain joins TRBV7-9 to TRBJ1-2; 7 bases match TRBD1. The CDR3 has 14 amino acids. Germline V CDR1 and CDR2: SEHNR, FQNEAQ (reference sequence). The ends lost 5 bases at V and 5 bases at J; junction bases unmatched: 8. CDR3 residues: CASSTSTGIYGYTF. CDR3 DNA sequence: TGTGCCAGCAGCACCTCGACAGGGATTTATGGCTACACCTTC.

The rearrangement joins TRBV28 to TRBJ2-7; D is perhaps TRBD2 (5 bases). The CDR3 extends over 15 amino acids. V was trimmed by 2 bases and J by 3 bases, leaving 14 bases between them. Germline lookup yields CDR1 MDHEN and CDR2 SYDVKM. The DNA of the CDR3 is TGTGCCAGCAGTTTAACCCAGGAAGCGGTCTACGAGCAGTACTTC. Its translation is CASSLTQEAVYEQYF.

This chain connects TRBV7-9 to TRBJ2-7; 11 nucleotides agree with TRBD2. The CDR3 runs to 15 residues. Per the germline V gene, CDR1 is SEHNR and CDR2 is FQNEAQ (reference sequence). V gave up 5 bases and J gave up 3 bases; unmatched junction bases: 6. In DNA form, the CDR3 reads TGTGCCAGCAGCCCCGGGACTAGCGGAGTCTACGAGCAGTACTTC. As protein: CASSPGTSGVYEQYF.

The V call is TRBV7-6, the J call TRBJ2-1, with TRBD2 matching 10 bases. This CDR3 has 14 amino acids. Germline values: CDR1 SGHVS, CDR2 FNYEAQ. J was trimmed by 8 bases and V by 2 bases; bases with no gene match: 3. The CDR3 loop reads CASSLLAGDDEQFF. CDR3 DNA: TGTGCCAGCAGCTTACTAGCGGGAGACGATGAGCAGTTCTTC.

The CDR3, as DNA: TGTGCCAGCAGTTTACAGGGCGGGGAGACCCAGTACTTC. This sequence encodes CASSLQGGETQYF. The rearrangement joins TRBV27 to TRBJ2-5; tentatively, D is TRBD1 or TRBD2 (5 bases each). Germline loops: CDR1 MNHEY, CDR2 SMNVEV (reference sequence). V was shortened by 2 bases and J by 5 bases, with 9 bases between the two germline ends. This CDR3 contains 13 residues.

This clone has just a few counts. J is TRBJ1-2 and V is TRBV9, with TRBD1 matching over 8 bases. CDR1 is SGDLS, CDR2 YYNGEE, per germline. The length of the CDR3 is 15 residues. The junction had 8 bases not matched to a gene; V was cut back by 6 bases and J by 1 base. Here the CDR3 reads CASTSGTGINYGYTF. The DNA for the CDR3 is TGTGCCAGCACTAGCGGGACAGGAATTAACTATGGCTACACCTTC.

V gene TRBV7-8 combines with J gene TRBJ2-3; D may be TRBD1 (6 bases). The germline V gene encodes CDR1 SGHVS and CDR2 FQNEAQ. CDR3 length: 16 amino acids. Trimming stripped 2 bases from V and 1 base from J, with 13 bases between. CDR3 DNA: TGTGCCAGCAGCTTACGGACAGTAGAAGGCACAGATACGCAGTATTTT. This codes for CASSLRTVEGTDTQYF.

The rearrangement joins TRBV19 to TRBJ2-7, with D perhaps given as TRBD1 or TRBD2 (5 bases each). The V gene's germline CDR1 is LNHDA and CDR2 SQIVND (reference sequence). This CDR3 comprises 14 residues. V dropped 5 bases and J dropped 1 base, with 12 bases sitting between them. CDR3 amino acids: CASSPGTPSYEQYF. The CDR3 region has the DNA TGTGCCAGTAGTCCAGGGACCCCTTCCTACGAGCAGTACTTC.

This rearrangement joins TRBV29-1 to TRBJ2-6, with D perhaps matching TRBD1 (6 bases). V was clipped by 5 bases and J by 0 bases, with 8 bases between them. In germline, CDR1 is SQVTM, CDR2 ANQGSEA. The CDR3 has 14 residues. CDR3 amino acids: CSVMDSSGANVLTF. CDR3 in DNA: TGCAGCGTTATGGACAGCTCTGGGGCCAACGTCCTGACTTTC.

V gene TRBV18 combines with J gene TRBJ1-1; 7 positions match TRBD1. Germline V gene lookup returns CDR1 KGHSH and CDR2 LQKENI. This CDR3 contains 17 residues. J was trimmed by 3 bases and V by 1 base; bases with no gene match: 11. This CDR3 is CASSPRLLQGLDTEAFF. Written as DNA, the CDR3 is TGTGCCAGCTCACCACGCTTACTACAGGGGTTAGACACTGAAGCTTTCTTT. Based on the CDR3 plus reference TRBV18 and TRBJ1-1, the full variable domain is NAGVMQNPRHLVRRRGQEARLRCSPMKGHSHVYWYRQLPEEGLKFMVYLQKENIIDESGMPKERFSAEFPKEGPSILRIQQVVRGDSAAYFCASSPRLLQGLDTEAFFGQGTRLTVV.

The chain is built from TRBV9 and TRBJ2-1; 13 nucleotides align to TRBD2. Trimming cost V 3 bases and J 7 bases; bases outside gene matches: 7. The CDR3 length is 16 residues. Germline values: CDR1 SGDLS, CDR2 YYNGEE. In DNA, the CDR3 is TGTGCCAGCAGCGCCCGGACTAGCGGGAGTAGGAATGAGCAGTTCTTC. It codes for CASSARTSGSRNEQFF.

This clone was seen a single time. The chain has TRBV28 and TRBJ2-7; 7 nucleotides align to TRBD2. Trimming cost V 6 bases and J 4 bases; bases outside gene matches: 6. The CDR3 extends over 13 amino acids. Germline CDR1 reads MDHEN; CDR2 reads SYDVKM. CDR3 coding DNA: TGTGCCAGCAGGGACGGGACTACATACGAGCAGTACTTC. As protein: CASRDGTTYEQYF. Together with reference TRBV28 and TRBJ2-7, the CDR3 gives the full variable domain: DVKVTQSSRYLVKRTGEKVFLECVQDMDHENMFWYRQDPGLGLRLIYFSYDVKMKEKGDIPEGYSVSREKKERFSLILESASTNQTSMYLCASRDGTTYEQYFGPGTRLTVT.

V and J are TRBV20-1 and TRBJ2-1, with TRBD1 matching over 8 bases. From germline, CDR1 is DFQATT and CDR2 SNEGSKA (reference sequence). Trimming at V came to 3 bases and at J to 9 bases, leaving 1 base not matched to a gene. The CDR3 length is 11 residues. Here the CDR3 reads CSARTGAEQFF. Here the CDR3 DNA reads TGCAGTGCTAGGACAGGGGCTGAGCAGTTCTTC.

V is TRBV28 and J is TRBJ2-3, with D unresolved. V was pared by 3 bases and J by 0 bases, with 10 bases between. Per the germline V gene, CDR1 is MDHEN and CDR2 is SYDVKM. This CDR3 is built from 15 residues. DNA for the CDR3: TGTGCCAGCAGTTTCGGGTCATCCAGCACAGATACGCAGTATTTT. The encoded protein is CASSFGSSSTDTQYF.

The rearrangement uses TRBV9 and TRBJ2-1, with a weak D call TRBD2 (5 bases). Per the germline V gene, CDR1 is SGDLS and CDR2 is YYNGEE. The CDR3 sequence is 15 residues long. V was shortened by 4 bases and J by 0 bases, with 11 bases between the two germline ends. Here the CDR3 reads CASSTDYSSYNEQFF. The CDR3 DNA reads TGTGCCAGCAGCACCGACTATAGCTCCTACAATGAGCAGTTCTTC.